Listed below are T cell receptor beta chains from one sample, sequenced in a study of regulatory T cells in long-lasting Graves disease. One entry per CDR3 protein, called by TCRdb with MiXCR from the multiplex PCR reads. The repertoire consists of 400,000 to 550,000 distinct CDR3 sequences, with about 16% occurring once and the leading ten covering around 10%. The same data also went into a second study, on T cells in Graves' hyperthyroidism and ophthalmopathy.

Sample: peripheral blood mononuclear cells (PBMCs), taken at new diagnosis, from a patient treated with antithyroid drugs. These receptors came from a woman under 40 with Graves disease. Each CDR3 is given with its conserved first and last residue. A D gene is named only where the DNA matches it firmly. Only some rows state a clone size, as once, few, many or a class for expanded clones.

cdr3_aa cdr3_nt j_call clone_size d_call v_call
CASRPLPFRDNSPLHF TGTGCCAGCAGACCCCTCCCTTTTCGGGATAATTCACCCCTCCACTTT TRBJ1-6 - - TRBV28
CASSEVAGGPRQFF TGCGCCAGCAGTGAGGTAGCGGGAGGGCCTAGGCAGTTCTTC TRBJ2-1 many TRBD2 TRBV10-1
CASGGQWDEKLFF TGCGCCAGCGGGGGACAGTGGGATGAAAAACTGTTTTTT TRBJ1-4 - TRBD1 TRBV10-2
CASSPGTGDDEKLFF TGTGCCAGTAGCCCCGGGACAGGGGACGATGAAAAACTGTTTTTT TRBJ1-4 - TRBD1 TRBV19
CASSSGDNTEAFF TGTGCCAGCAGTTCAGGTGACAACACTGAAGCTTTCTTT TRBJ1-1 many - TRBV27
CASRWDVLSVTEAFF TGTGCCAGTAGGTGGGACGTCCTTTCGGTCACTGAAGCTTTCTTT TRBJ1-1 - - TRBV19
CASSLTSGILQETQYF TGTGCCAGCAGTCTCACTAGCGGGATACTCCAGGAGACCCAGTACTTC TRBJ2-5 many TRBD2 TRBV6-2/TRBV6-3
CASRVGQGANQPQHF TGTGCCAGCAGAGTTGGACAGGGAGCTAACCAGCCCCAGCATTTT TRBJ1-5 many TRBD1 TRBV7-8
CASSLADSYNEQFF TGTGCCAGCAGCCTAGCGGACTCCTACAATGAGCAGTTCTTC TRBJ2-1 many TRBD2 TRBV28
CSVLTGLNTEAFF TGCAGCGTTCTGACAGGTTTGAACACTGAAGCTTTCTTT TRBJ1-1 many - TRBV29-1
CASSVRLAGGDEQYF TGTGCCAGCAGCGTCAGACTAGCGGGAGGGGACGAGCAGTACTTC TRBJ2-7 - TRBD2 TRBV7-2
CASSFPPGATQETQYF TGTGCCAGCAGCTTTCCCCCCGGGGCCACCCAAGAGACCCAGTACTTC TRBJ2-5 many - TRBV7-9
CASIGYGVGTDTQYF TGTGCCAGCATTGGGTACGGAGTAGGCACAGATACGCAGTATTTT TRBJ2-3 few - TRBV6-1
CSVLRVLSTYNEQFF TGCAGCGTTCTACGGGTTCTAAGTACCTACAATGAGCAGTTCTTC TRBJ2-1 - - TRBV29-1
CASSQGTSGSLWPYEQYF TGTGCCAGCAGCCAGGGGACTAGCGGGAGTTTGTGGCCCTACGAGCAGTACTTC TRBJ2-7 - TRBD2 TRBV7-9
CASSLSGTSGKVSPYNEQFF TGTGCCAGCAGCTTATCCGGGACTAGCGGGAAAGTTTCACCCTACAATGAGCAGTTCTTC TRBJ2-1 - TRBD2 TRBV11-3